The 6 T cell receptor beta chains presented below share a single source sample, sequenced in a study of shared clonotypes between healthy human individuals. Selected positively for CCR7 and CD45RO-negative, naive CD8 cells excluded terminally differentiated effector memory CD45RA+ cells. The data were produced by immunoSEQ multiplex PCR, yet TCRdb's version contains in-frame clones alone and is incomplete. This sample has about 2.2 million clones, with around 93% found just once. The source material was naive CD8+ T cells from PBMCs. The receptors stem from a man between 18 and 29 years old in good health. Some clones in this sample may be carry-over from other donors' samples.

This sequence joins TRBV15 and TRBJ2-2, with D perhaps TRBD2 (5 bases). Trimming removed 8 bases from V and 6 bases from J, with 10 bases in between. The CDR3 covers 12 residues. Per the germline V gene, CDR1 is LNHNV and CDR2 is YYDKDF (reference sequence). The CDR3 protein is CATARGSGELFF. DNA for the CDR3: TGTGCCACCGCCCGAGGGTCCGGGGAGCTGTTTTTT. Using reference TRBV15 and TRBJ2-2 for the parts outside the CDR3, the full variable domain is DAMVIQNPRYQVTQFGKPVTLSCSQTLNHNVMYWYQQKSSQAPKLLFHYYDKDFNNEADTPDNFQSRRPNTSFCFLDIRSPGLGDTAMYLCATARGSGELFFGEGSRLTVL.

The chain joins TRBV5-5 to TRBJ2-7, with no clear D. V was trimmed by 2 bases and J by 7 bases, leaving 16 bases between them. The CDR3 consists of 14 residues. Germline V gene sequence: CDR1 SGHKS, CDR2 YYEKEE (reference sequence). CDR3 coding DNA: TGTGCCAGCAGCTTAGAACTGCACGAGGAAGAGCAGTACTTC. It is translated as CASSLELHEEEQYF.

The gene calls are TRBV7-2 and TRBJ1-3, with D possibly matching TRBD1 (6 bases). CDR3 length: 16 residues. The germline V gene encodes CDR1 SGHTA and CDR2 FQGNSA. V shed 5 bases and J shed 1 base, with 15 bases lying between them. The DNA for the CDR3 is TGTGCCAGCAGCAGCAAACTCACAGGGTCTGGAAACACCATATATTTT. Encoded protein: CASSSKLTGSGNTIYF.

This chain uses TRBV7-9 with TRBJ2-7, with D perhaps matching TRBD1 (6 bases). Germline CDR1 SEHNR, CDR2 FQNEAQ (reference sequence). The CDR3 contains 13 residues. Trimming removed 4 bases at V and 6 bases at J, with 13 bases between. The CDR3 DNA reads TGTGCCAGCAGCTCAGACAGGTTGGGCGAGCAGTACTTC. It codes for CASSSDRLGEQYF.

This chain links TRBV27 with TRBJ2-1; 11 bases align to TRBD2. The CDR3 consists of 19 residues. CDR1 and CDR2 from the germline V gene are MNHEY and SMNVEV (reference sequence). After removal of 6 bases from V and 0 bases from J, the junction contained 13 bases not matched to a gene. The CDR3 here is CASSSGLAGGYSSYNEQFF. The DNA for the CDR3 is TGTGCCAGCAGCTCGGGCCTAGCGGGAGGATATAGCTCCTACAATGAGCAGTTCTTC.

CDR3 region: CASSVATSGRTYEQYF. CDR3 nucleotide sequence: TGTGCCAGCAGCGTAGCTACTAGCGGAAGAACCTACGAGCAGTACTTC. This rearrangement joins TRBV9 to TRBJ2-7; TRBD2 matches at 8 bases. This CDR3 spans 16 amino acids. After removal of 0 bases from V and 2 bases from J, the junction contained 7 bases not matched to a gene. The V gene's germline CDR1 is SGDLS and CDR2 YYNGEE.